This T cell receptor (beta chain) is drawn from a study of OX40 agonist ivuxolimab in advanced cancers. Background on the study: Patients' therapy was ivuxolimab, an antibody that acts as an agonist of OX40 (CD134).

Comments on this clone: Its matching antigen is unknown.

The protocol was immunoSEQ multiplex PCR, while the TCRdb copy is restricted to in-frame clones and leaves out a portion. The table lists 80,000 to 100,000 clones, around 90% of them singletons, with 0.33% in the top ten. Study results and caveats: Circulating CD4+ and CD8+ T cells showed clonal expansion by week 6 at 0.1 to 3.0 mg/kg.

The CDR3 extends over 15 amino acids. Germline trimming cut 3 bases from V and 4 bases from J; bases unmatched to any gene: 6. The germline V gene has CDR1 SGHRS and CDR2 YFSETQ. The sequence derives from an adult with an advanced solid tumor such as melanoma, head and neck, liver or kidney cancer. The gene calls are TRBV5-1 and TRBJ2-3; the match to TRBD1 covers 9 bases. This specimen was CD4+ or CD8+ T cells sorted from blood, taken in a trial of the OX40 agonist ivuxolimab. CDR3 coding DNA: TGCGCCAGCAGCTCCACAGGGGGCGCGGCAGATACGCAGTATTTT. It encodes CASSSTGGAADTQYF.